A selection of T cell receptor beta chains follows, all from one sample in a study of control samples from healthy donors and cancer patients. Some clones are missing from TCRdb's copy, which holds only in-frame ones; the method was immunoSEQ multiplex PCR. The data hold 130,000 to 150,000 clones, with 90% to 95% observed a single time. Sequenced: PBMCs. The receptors were sampled from a man between 60 and 75 years old with colorectal cancer. Each CDR3 is given with its conserved first and last residue. Clone size is shown for a subset of rows, as once, few, many or a class of expanded clone.

TRBJ2-2 | once | TRBV5-1 | CASSPSNTGELFF
TRBJ1-4 | NA | TRBV7-6 | CASSPGTAGATNEKLFF
TRBJ1-3 | NA | TRBV6-5 | CASRGDGNTIYF
TRBJ2-7 | NA | TRBV7-9 | CASSGDRLSGEQYF
TRBJ1-1 | NA | TRBV6-2/TRBV6-3 | CASSRTLENTEAFF
TRBJ2-5 | NA | TRBV10-3 | CAISDPGQGIETQYF
TRBJ1-2 | NA | TRBV5-6 | CASSPGQGVYGYTF
TRBJ1-1 | NA | TRBV9 | CASSATGQGTTEAFF
TRBJ2-7 | NA | TRBV6-6 | CASSYSGDAYEQYF
TRBJ1-2 | NA | TRBV4-3 | CASSQDPGSNYGYTF
TRBJ2-7 | NA | TRBV11-3 | CASSLGGGGPSYEQYF
TRBJ2-5 | NA | TRBV7-2 | CASSFGRRETQYF
TRBJ1-2 | NA | TRBV7-8 | CASSPSGGRSYGYTF
TRBJ1-1 | NA | TRBV6-6 | CASSYSWGGNTEAFF
TRBJ2-7 | NA | TRBV21-1 | CASSGPLAGGSYEQYF
TRBJ1-1 | NA | TRBV9 | CASSVDENTEAFF
TRBJ2-7 | NA | TRBV29-1 | CSLRTSGNEQYF
TRBJ1-2 | NA | TRBV7-2 | CASSAQGQGYGYTF
TRBJ2-1 | NA | TRBV4-3 | CASSQEAAGGDNEQFF
TRBJ2-1 | NA | TRBV15 | CATSREETSGPYNEQFF
TRBJ1-1 | NA | TRBV19 | CASSINGVTEAFF
TRBJ2-5 | NA | TRBV6-2/TRBV6-3 | CASSPGTGEETQYF
TRBJ2-7 | NA | TRBV19 | CASSIGRALEDEQYF
TRBJ1-1 | NA | TRBV19 | CASSFDRGYSEAFF
TRBJ1-4 | NA | TRBV28 | CASSPRQGGREKLFF
TRBJ2-6 | NA | TRBV11-2 | CASSTNKKNPGQGVTGANVLTF
TRBJ2-1 | NA | TRBV19 | CASSRNPAEQFF
TRBJ1-5 | NA | TRBV9 | CASSEGGGQPQHF
TRBJ2-1 | NA | TRBV29-1 | CSVEGEEHTANEQFF
TRBJ2-7 | NA | TRBV29-1 | CSVEASGVEQYF
TRBJ2-5 | NA | TRBV18 | CASSQGIDETQYF
TRBJ2-1 | NA | TRBV30 | CAWSVRGSWEQFF
TRBJ1-1 | once | TRBV10-3 | CAISEGLGDTEAFF
TRBJ2-7 | NA | TRBV5-1 | CASSSPDRGREQYF
TRBJ2-2 | once | TRBV2 | CASTPGPAGELFF
TRBJ2-2 | NA | TRBV6-2/TRBV6-3 | CASSKRASGGTGELFF
TRBJ1-2 | NA | TRBV27 | CASSPGDIPWYGYTF
TRBJ2-3 | NA | TRBV3-1/TRBV3-2 | CASSQGLARGSADTQYF
TRBJ1-5 | NA | TRBV6-2/TRBV6-3 | CASSMTGGDSNQPQHF
TRBJ2-1 | NA | TRBV6-5 | CASSHPPNEQFF
TRBJ2-5 | NA | TRBV7-9 | CASSSLRGETQYF
TRBJ2-7 | NA | TRBV6-5 | CASSAGGGFPYEQYF
TRBJ2-3 | NA | TRBV6-4 | CASSDGGTDTQYF
TRBJ2-5 | NA | TRBV3-1/TRBV3-2 | CASSQDPALETQYF
TRBJ1-4 | NA | TRBV15 | CAIGPADRAFEKLFF